A single sample is the source of the 25 T cell receptor beta chains below, sequenced in a study of identical twins. TCRdb used MiXCR to reprocess the 5' RACE reads, holding one entry per CDR3 protein. The sample yields approximately 1.8 million distinct CDR3 sequences, roughly 35% seen once. The material sequenced was cord blood. These receptors came from a newborn girl in good health.

This clonotype was counted only a few times. This sequence joins TRBV6-6 and TRBJ2-3, with D possibly TRBD1 on 6 matching bases. The CDR3 sequence is 14 residues long. V lost 6 bases, J lost 9 bases, and 19 bases lay in between. The germline V gene encodes CDR1 MNHNY and CDR2 SVGAGI (reference sequence). The CDR3: CASRKGQHRSTQYF. CDR3 DNA sequence: TGTGCCAGCAGAAAAGGACAGCACCGGTCCACGCAGTATTTT.

The chain joins TRBV7-9 to TRBJ2-7; D remains unclear. The CDR3 sequence is 15 residues long. Germline assignment: CDR1 SEHNR and CDR2 FQNEAQ (reference sequence). V was cut by 0 bases and J by 0 bases, with 9 bases left in between. This chain's CDR3 is CASSLAARLSYEQYF. The DNA of the CDR3 is TGTGCCAGCAGCTTAGCAGCAAGACTCTCCTACGAGCAGTACTTC.

The chain uses TRBV20-1 and TRBJ1-1, with D hard to call. Trimming stripped 5 bases from V and 1 base from J, with 8 bases between. The germline CDR1 and CDR2 sequences are DFQATT and SNEGSKA (reference sequence). This CDR3 comprises 12 residues. Here the CDR3 DNA reads TGCAGTGCTTTTCGACCGAACACTGAAGCTTTCTTT. Translated: CSAFRPNTEAFF.

This clonotype has only a few counts. This chain connects TRBV7-2 to TRBJ2-7; TRBD1 is a possible D gene (6 bases). The CDR3 is 16 amino acids. Germline lookup yields CDR1 SGHTA and CDR2 FQGNSA. Trimming left V 5 bases short and J 0 bases short, with 17 bases between. The CDR3 is CASSRRPTGPSYEQYF. The DNA of the CDR3 is TGTGCCAGCAGCCGAAGGCCTACAGGGCCCTCCTACGAGCAGTACTTC.

The V gene is TRBV7-9, the J gene TRBJ2-4, with 15 nucleotides matching TRBD2. The CDR3 has 20 amino acids. The germline V gene has CDR1 SEHNR and CDR2 FQNEAQ (reference sequence). V was clipped by 0 bases and J by 2 bases; unmatched bases: 8. CDR3 sequence (DNA): TGTGCCAGCAGCTTAGCCACGTGGACTAGCGGGGGGGCAACCAAAAACATTCAGTACTTC. This codes for CASSLATWTSGGATKNIQYF.

The chain carries TRBV4-2 and TRBJ1-4, with 8 bases aligning to TRBD1. The CDR3 totals 15 residues. CDR1 and CDR2 from the germline V gene are LGHNA and YNFKEQ. V shed 2 bases and J 4 bases; nucleotides not matched to a gene: 3. The CDR3 loop is CASSQYTGGNEKLFF. Here the CDR3 DNA reads TGTGCCAGCAGCCAATATACAGGGGGTAATGAAAAACTGTTTTTT.

V and J are TRBV20-1 and TRBJ2-3, with a possible D match to TRBD1 (5 bases). Germline V lookup: CDR1 DFQATT, CDR2 SNEGSKA (reference sequence). V shed 2 bases and J shed 0 bases, with 9 bases lying between them. CDR3 length: 14 residues. The CDR3 is CSARKDTSTDTQYF. The CDR3 region has the DNA TGCAGTGCTAGAAAGGACACTAGCACAGATACGCAGTATTTT.

This clonotype was counted only a few times. V gene TRBV29-1 combines with J gene TRBJ2-3; 9 bases fit TRBD2. V dropped 4 bases and J dropped 2; count of bases not matched to a gene: 10. The CDR3 loop spans 16 amino acids. CDR1 is SQVTM and CDR2 is ANQGSEA in the germline V gene. The DNA of the CDR3 is TGCAGCGTTGTGAGGAAAGCGGGGGGACCCACAGATACGCAGTATTTT. This encodes CSVVRKAGGPTDTQYF.

V gene TRBV10-3 combines with J gene TRBJ2-7; D gene unclear. The V end lost 5 bases, the J end lost 7 bases, and 21 bases lay between the germline ends. The CDR3 is 15 residues long. Germline values: CDR1 ENHRY, CDR2 SYGVKD. CDR3 bases: TGTGCCATCAGTCCTAGGGAAGGCTCCTACAATGAGCAGTACTTC. Translated: CAISPREGSYNEQYF.

This sequence joins TRBV6-5 and TRBJ2-5, with TRBD2 as a possible D gene (6 bases). CDR1 and CDR2 from the germline V gene are MNHEY and SVGAGI. This CDR3 has 15 amino acids. V lost 3 bases and J lost 5, with 16 bases in between. The CDR3 here is CASSYSPGAWETQYF. The CDR3 coding sequence is TGTGCCAGCAGTTATTCTCCGGGAGCTTGGGAGACCCAGTACTTC.

In its sample, this clonotype was seen a few times. The chain employs TRBV27 and TRBJ1-2, with 9 bases matching TRBD1. V lost 3 bases and J lost 4; bases outside the gene matches: 6. The CDR3 sequence is 15 residues long. The germline gives CDR1 MNHEY, CDR2 SMNVEV (reference sequence). The CDR3: CASSFRDRVSYGYTF. The CDR3 DNA reads TGTGCCAGCAGTTTCCGGGACAGGGTCAGCTATGGCTACACCTTC.

The V and J genes are TRBV20-1 and TRBJ2-1, with D unresolved. V dropped 0 bases and J dropped 4 bases, with 13 bases sitting between them. Germline CDR1 and CDR2: DFQATT and SNEGSKA (reference sequence). The CDR3 contains 15 residues. CDR3 bases: TGCAGTGCTAGAGATAGCCCACCCTTATACAATGAGCAGTTCTTC. This gives the protein CSARDSPPLYNEQFF.

This clonotype was seen only a few times. The chain carries TRBV5-6 and TRBJ1-5; no firm D call. The CDR3 loop spans 15 amino acids. The ends were cut back, 3 bases at V and 0 bases at J, with 10 bases in the middle. The germline gives CDR1 SGHDT, CDR2 YYEEEE. CDR3: CASSSRWGSNQPQHF. The CDR3 DNA is TGTGCCAGCAGCTCCCGGTGGGGTAGCAATCAGCCCCAGCATTTT.

This clonotype was seen ten or more times. The rearrangement links TRBV28 to TRBJ1-4, with a weak D call TRBD1 (5 bases). Trimming took 4 bases from V and 2 from J, leaving 8 bases between them. The CDR3 is 14 amino acids. From germline, CDR1 is MDHEN and CDR2 SYDVKM. As DNA, the CDR3 is TGTGCCAGCAGTTCAGGGATGACTAATGAAAAACTGTTTTTT. Translating it yields CASSSGMTNEKLFF.

The CDR3 DNA reads TGTGCCAGCAGTTTGCGGAAGGGGCCCCAGCATTTT. It translates to CASSLRKGPQHF. The chain employs TRBV28 and TRBJ1-5; unclear D gene. Germline CDR1 and CDR2: MDHEN and SYDVKM. Trimming cost V 3 bases and J 9 bases, with 9 bases left between them. The CDR3 is 12 amino acids.

The chain uses TRBV12-3 or TRBV12-4 and TRBJ1-2; the match to TRBD1 covers 9 bases. The CDR3 loop spans 15 amino acids. V lost 1 base, J lost 4 bases, and 4 bases stayed unmatched. The CDR3 DNA reads TGTGCCAGCAGTTTAGGGACAGGGGTGGGCTATGGCTACACCTTC. It translates to CASSLGTGVGYGYTF.

This chain joins TRBV28 and TRBJ2-3, with 12 bases fitting TRBD2. The ends lost 5 bases at V and 8 bases at J; junction bases unmatched: 14. This CDR3 is 17 amino acids long. From germline, CDR1 is MDHEN and CDR2 SYDVKM. The CDR3 spells CASSLETSGSVVGTQYF. DNA of the CDR3: TGTGCCAGCAGTCTCGAGACTAGCGGGAGCGTGGTCGGTACGCAGTATTTT.

The V gene is TRBV5-1, the J gene TRBJ2-3; D remains unclear. The germline gives CDR1 SGHRS, CDR2 YFSETQ. V was shortened by 4 bases and J by 6 bases, with 15 bases between the two germline ends. The CDR3 length is 14 residues. CDR3 coding DNA: TGCGCCAGCAGCCTGGGTGACTCGAGGGATACGCAGTATTTT. Amino acid sequence: CASSLGDSRDTQYF.

Many counts were recorded for this clonotype. Written as DNA, the CDR3 is TGTGCCATCAGTGAGTCGCAATTTGAGACCCAGTACTTC. This sequence encodes CAISESQFETQYF. The chain couples TRBV10-3 to TRBJ2-5, with D uncertain. Germline CDR1 is ENHRY and CDR2 is SYGVKD. Trimming removed 0 bases at V and 5 bases at J, with 7 bases between. There are 13 residues in the CDR3.

This clonotype appeared many times. The rearrangement joins TRBV20-1 to TRBJ2-7, with D possibly TRBD2 on 6 matching bases. From germline, CDR1 is DFQATT and CDR2 SNEGSKA (reference sequence). This CDR3 is 14 amino acids long. The V end lost 3 bases, the J end lost 0 bases, and 12 bases lay between the germline ends. CDR3 sequence reads: CSASRGGDSYEQYF. DNA of the CDR3: TGCAGTGCTAGTCGGGGCGGGGACTCCTACGAGCAGTACTTC.

The chain recombines TRBV20-1 with TRBJ1-2; weak D call: TRBD1 (6 bases). Germline V lookup: CDR1 DFQATT, CDR2 SNEGSKA (reference sequence). The germline V and J ends were trimmed by 5 bases and 4 bases, with 11 bases remaining between them. This CDR3 is 12 amino acids long. The CDR3 DNA sequence: TGCAGTGCTCACCAGGGGCCCTATGGCTACACCTTC. Amino acid sequence: CSAHQGPYGYTF.

The rearrangement uses TRBV3-1 and TRBJ1-2; 7 bases are shared with TRBD1. The ends lost 0 bases at V and 4 bases at J; junction bases unmatched: 2. The CDR3 covers 14 residues. CDR1 is LGHDT, CDR2 YNNKEL, per germline (reference sequence). The CDR3 protein is CASSQDNRGYGYTF. CDR3 coding DNA: TGTGCCAGCAGCCAAGATAACAGGGGCTATGGCTACACCTTC.

This clonotype has just a few counts. The chain uses TRBV29-1 and TRBJ1-1, with D perhaps TRBD1 (5 bases). V was trimmed by 8 bases and J by 1 base, leaving 8 bases between them. Germline assignment: CDR1 SQVTM and CDR2 ANQGSEA. The CDR3 covers 11 residues. The CDR3 DNA sequence: TGCAGCCCAGGGAAGAACACTGAAGCTTTCTTT. Its translation: CSPGKNTEAFF.

This clonotype appeared many times. This chain links TRBV27 with TRBJ2-1; 7 nucleotides align to TRBD2. The CDR3 has 16 amino acids. Germline values: CDR1 MNHEY, CDR2 SMNVEV (reference sequence). V dropped 0 bases and J dropped 12; count of bases not matched to a gene: 14. CDR3 nucleotides: TGTGCCAGCAGTTTATCGGGCTGGGGGGGGTGGTCATTGCAGTTCTTC. Amino acid sequence: CASSLSGWGGWSLQFF.

The rearrangement uses TRBV10-3 and TRBJ2-7, with D tentatively TRBD1 (10 bases). V was shortened by 3 bases and J by 2 bases, with 23 bases between the two germline ends. CDR1 is ENHRY, CDR2 SYGVKD, per germline. The CDR3 loop spans 18 amino acids. CDR3: CAISDGDRGRLAAYEQYF. The CDR3 nucleotides are TGTGCCATCAGTGATGGGGACAGGGGAAGACTAGCGGCCTACGAGCAGTACTTC.